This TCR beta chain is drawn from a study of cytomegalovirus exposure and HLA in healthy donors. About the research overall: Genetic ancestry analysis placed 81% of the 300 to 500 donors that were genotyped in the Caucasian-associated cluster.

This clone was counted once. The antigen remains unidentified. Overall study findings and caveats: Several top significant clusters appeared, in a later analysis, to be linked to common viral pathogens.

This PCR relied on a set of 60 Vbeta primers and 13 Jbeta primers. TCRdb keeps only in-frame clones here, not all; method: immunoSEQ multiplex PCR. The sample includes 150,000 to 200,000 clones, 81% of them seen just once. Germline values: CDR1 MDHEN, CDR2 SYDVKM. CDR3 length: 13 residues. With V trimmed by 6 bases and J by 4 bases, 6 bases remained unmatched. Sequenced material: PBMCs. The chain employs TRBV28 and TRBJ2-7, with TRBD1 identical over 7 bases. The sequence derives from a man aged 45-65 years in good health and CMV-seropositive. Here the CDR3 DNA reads TGTGCCAGCAGGGGGCAGGGGGAATACGAGCAGTACTTC. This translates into CASRGQGEYEQYF.